This T cell receptor (beta chain) stems from a study of beta chain features in type 1 diabetes. Concerning this clone itself: Its antigen is undetermined.

Via the markers CD45RO/CCR7/CD25/CD127/CD95/CD27, stem cell-like memory, regulatory, central memory and naive CD4+ cells were sorted. Findings and caveats of the study: cDNA-based reads could over-represent cells with high TCR expression. Among all four CD4+ subsets, Type 1 diabetes patients had TCRB CDR3s that were moderately but significantly shorter. Within the patient group, naive, central memory and Treg TCRB repertoires appeared more similar to each other than within healthy donors.

Investigators reverse transcribed all isolated RNA, so they sequenced expressed TCRB transcripts. Read counts averaged around 3.5 million for samples of naive, central memory and regulatory T cells. Data came from immunoSEQ multiplex PCR; TCRdb stores just in-frame clones and leaves some out. Among 100,000 to 150,000 clones listed, around 9% were seen once. The specimen sequenced was central memory CD4+ T cells from blood. The sequence was obtained from a man aged 25 to 45 with type 1 diabetes.

The CDR3 bases are TGTGCCAGCAGTCCACAGGGTCGGACCGGGGAGCTGTTTTTT. Encoded protein: CASSPQGRTGELFF. The gene calls are TRBV6-5 and TRBJ2-2, with D maybe TRBD1 (6 bases). V was trimmed by 5 bases and J by 5 bases, leaving 12 bases between them. This CDR3 is 14 amino acids long. Germline CDR1 MNHEY, CDR2 SVGAGI.